This TCR beta chain was recorded in a study of shared clonotypes between healthy human individuals. Background on the study: A few men and two women, aged 18 to 49, were donors.

Naive CD8 cells comprised CD45RO-negative, CCR7-positively selected cells, excluding terminally differentiated effector memory CD45RA+ cells. The donors, healthy adults who were HIV-negative, had experienced no recent acute infections or vaccinations. Among the donors, all were Caucasian adults who lived in Nashville, Tennessee. Germline V CDR1 and CDR2: SNHLY, FYNNEI. V lost 7 bases and J lost 3, with 16 bases in between. CDR3 length: 14 residues. Sequenced by immunoSEQ multiplex PCR; TCRdb stores in-frame clones only, minus some. The sample holds some 2,100,000 clones, about 92% seen once. The clonotype originates from a man younger than 35 in good health. Some clones in this sample may be carry-over from other donors' samples. Sequencing used naive CD8+ T cells from PBMCs. V usage is TRBV2 and J usage is TRBJ2-7; a possible D gene is TRBD1 (5 bases). The CDR3 here is CASKSMDNFYEQYF. The CDR3 nucleotides are TGTGCCAGCAAGAGCATGGACAATTTCTACGAGCAGTACTTC.